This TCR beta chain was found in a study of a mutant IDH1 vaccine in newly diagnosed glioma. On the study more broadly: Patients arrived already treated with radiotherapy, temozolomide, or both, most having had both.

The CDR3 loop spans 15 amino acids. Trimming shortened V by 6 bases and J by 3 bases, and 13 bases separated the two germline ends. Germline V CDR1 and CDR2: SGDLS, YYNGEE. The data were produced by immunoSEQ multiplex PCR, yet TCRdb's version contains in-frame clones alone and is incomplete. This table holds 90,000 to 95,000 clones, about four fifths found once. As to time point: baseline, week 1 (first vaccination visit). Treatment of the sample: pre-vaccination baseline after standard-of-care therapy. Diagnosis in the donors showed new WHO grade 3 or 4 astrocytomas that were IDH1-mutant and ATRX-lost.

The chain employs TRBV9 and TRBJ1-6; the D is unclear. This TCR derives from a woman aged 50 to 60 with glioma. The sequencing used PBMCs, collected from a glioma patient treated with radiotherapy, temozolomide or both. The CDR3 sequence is CASNPEGHYNSPLHF. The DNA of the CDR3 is TGTGCCAGCAACCCAGAAGGTCACTATAATTCACCCCTCCACTTT.